This T cell receptor (beta chain) comes out of a study of blood T cell repertoires in COVID-19. Study background: From T cells, B-cell-depleted T cells, or PBMCs came the material, which was cDNA or gDNA.

The repertoire was sequenced with immunoSEQ multiplex PCR; TCRdb's copy has only in-frame clones and lacks some. Of around 250,000 clones in the sample, around 84% are singletons; the top ten hold approximately 6.8%. The table lists this clone with a count of one. Trimming took 5 bases from V and 1 from J; bases not matched to a gene: 3. The CDR3 totals 15 residues. Germline-derived CDR1 and CDR2 are SGHRS and YFSETQ. This receptor was taken from a woman in her sixties or seventies with active or convalescent COVID-19. The sequenced material came from peripheral blood. The rearrangement uses TRBV5-1 and TRBJ1-4; 9 nucleotides agree with TRBD1. The CDR3 DNA reads as TGCGCCAGCAGGACAGGGGGTGGAACTAATGAAAAACTGTTTTTT. This sequence encodes CASRTGGGTNEKLFF. The whole variable domain, remainder taken from reference TRBV5-1 and TRBJ1-4, is KAGVTQTPRYLIKTRGQQVTLSCSPISGHRSVSWYQQTPGQGLQFLFEYFSETQRNKGNFPGRFSGRQFSNSRSEMNVSTLELGDSALYLCASRTGGGTNEKLFFGSGTQLSVL.